The 17 T cell receptor beta chains listed next were all sequenced from one sample in a study of T cell responses to AZD1222 COVID-19 vaccine. Using immunoSEQ multiplex PCR, the repertoire was profiled, and TCRdb retains in-frame clones only, with some absent. The sample lists around 130,000 clones; about 90% were seen once. The material was peripheral blood, obtained 28 days after the second dose of the MenACWY control vaccine. These receptors were obtained from an adult who received the MenACWY meningococcal vaccine as a control.

V and J are TRBV6-5 and TRBJ1-5; D gene ambiguous. Trimming cost V 6 bases and J 0 bases, with 12 bases left between them. The CDR3 is made up of 15 amino acids. Germline V gene data show CDR1 as MNHEY and CDR2 as SVGAGI. As DNA, the CDR3 is TGTGCCAGCAGAAGGACGGAAGATAGCAATCAGCCCCAGCATTTT. Its protein product is CASRRTEDSNQPQHF.

This clone was recorded once. The chain carries TRBV18 and TRBJ2-3; TRBD2 agrees at 8 bases. Unmatched junction bases numbered 7, after V lost 2 bases and J lost 0 bases. There are 17 residues in the CDR3. Germline assignment: CDR1 KGHSH and CDR2 LQKENI. The CDR3 protein is CASSPTSSGQSTDTQYF. In nucleotides, the CDR3 is TGTGCCAGCTCACCAACCTCTAGCGGGCAAAGCACAGATACGCAGTATTTT. Filled out from reference TRBV18 and TRBJ2-3, the complete variable domain reads NAGVMQNPRHLVRRRGQEARLRCSPMKGHSHVYWYRQLPEEGLKFMVYLQKENIIDESGMPKERFSAEFPKEGPSILRIQQVVRGDSAAYFCASSPTSSGQSTDTQYFGPGTRLTVL.

This clone has just a few counts. This chain joins TRBV6-1 and TRBJ1-4; D unresolved. V was trimmed by 2 bases and J by 5 bases, leaving 9 bases between them. This CDR3 spans 14 amino acids. Germline-derived CDR1 and CDR2 are MNHNS and SASEGT. The chain's CDR3 is CASSEPGPNEKLFF. The CDR3 DNA sequence: TGTGCCAGCAGTGAACCTGGGCCCAATGAAAAACTGTTTTTT.

The sample holds a few counts of this clone. J is TRBJ1-6 and V is TRBV20-1, with 11 nucleotides matching TRBD1. In germline, CDR1 is DFQATT, CDR2 SNEGSKA (reference sequence). This CDR3 region has 18 residues. With V trimmed by 3 bases and J by 3 bases, 10 bases remained unmatched. CDR3 in DNA: TGCAGTGCTAGTGCCCTGGGACAGGGGGTTGGCTATAATTCACCCCTCCACTTT. It is translated as CSASALGQGVGYNSPLHF.

The chain employs TRBV7-2 and TRBJ1-2; 9 bases map to TRBD1. The CDR3 runs 16 residues. V trimming: 5 bases; J trimming: 3 bases; junction bases outside the gene matches: 10. Germline CDR1 SGHTA, CDR2 FQGNSA. The CDR3 sequence is CASSTGTGLLYYGYTF. Here the CDR3 DNA reads TGTGCCAGCAGCACCGGGACAGGGCTTCTCTACTATGGCTACACCTTC.

The J gene is TRBJ1-2, the V gene TRBV19, with D tentatively TRBD1 (6 bases). Trimming pared 6 bases from V and 4 bases from J, leaving 18 bases between. The germline V gene encodes CDR1 LNHDA and CDR2 SQIVND (reference sequence). The CDR3 consists of 15 residues. For the CDR3, the DNA is TGTGCCAGTAGCTTCACCCTACAGGGTACCTATGGCTACACCTTC. It specifies CASSFTLQGTYGYTF. The full variable domain, its missing parts supplied by reference TRBV19 and TRBJ1-2, is DGGITQSPKYLFRKEGQNVTLSCEQNLNHDAMYWYRQDPGQGLRLIYYSQIVNDFQKGDIAEGYSVSREKKESFPLTVTSAQKNPTAFYLCASSFTLQGTYGYTFGSGTRLTVV.

The rearrangement joins TRBV5-1 to TRBJ1-1, with D perhaps TRBD1 (5 bases). Trimming left V 3 bases short and J 3 bases short, with 12 bases between. Germline lookup yields CDR1 SGHRS and CDR2 YFSETQ. This CDR3 has 14 amino acids. For the CDR3, the DNA is TGCGCCAGCAGCTACAGACAGATTGACACTGAAGCTTTCTTT. Its translation: CASSYRQIDTEAFF.

The chain uses TRBV2 and TRBJ2-3; tentatively, D is TRBD1 or TRBD2 (5 bases each). The CDR3 is 16 amino acids. CDR1 and CDR2 (germline): SNHLY, FYNNEI. Deletions cut 3 bases from V and 2 bases from J, with 15 bases between. The CDR3 is CASSEPTGPTTDTQYF. The CDR3 coding sequence is TGTGCCAGCAGTGAGCCCACGGGACCTACCACAGATACGCAGTATTTT.

This chain joins TRBV5-1 and TRBJ2-3, with TRBD2 matching over 7 bases. The germline gives CDR1 SGHRS, CDR2 YFSETQ. The CDR3 extends over 14 amino acids. V gave up 6 bases and J gave up 3 bases; unmatched junction bases: 7. The CDR3 spells CASNSGLKTDTQYF. DNA for the CDR3: TGCGCCAGCAATTCGGGACTAAAAACAGATACGCAGTATTTT.

The rearrangement links TRBV5-6 to TRBJ2-7, with 7 positions matching TRBD1. CDR1 is SGHDT, CDR2 YYEEEE, per germline. The CDR3 runs to 14 residues. V shed 2 bases, J shed 5 bases, and the junction held 7 bases outside the gene matches. CDR3 nucleotide sequence: TGTGCCAGCAGCTTAGGGGGCCCTCGGGACGAGCAGTACTTC. It translates to CASSLGGPRDEQYF.

The chain employs TRBV19 and TRBJ2-6; TRBD1 is a possible D gene (5 bases). The CDR3 covers 16 residues. Germline assignment: CDR1 LNHDA and CDR2 SQIVND (reference sequence). V shed 6 bases and J shed 0 bases, with 12 bases lying between them. CDR3 in DNA: TGTGCCAGTAGGGTCAAGGGGTCCTCTGGGGCCAACGTCCTGACTTTC. Its protein is CASRVKGSSGANVLTF.

The gene calls are TRBV28 and TRBJ1-6, with D maybe TRBD1 (5 bases). Germline loops: CDR1 MDHEN, CDR2 SYDVKM. There are 15 residues in the CDR3. V shed 3 bases and J shed 9 bases, with 15 bases lying between them. CDR3 DNA sequence: TGTGCCAGCAGTTTCCTAACAGGTGTTATTTCACCCCTCCACTTT. This gives the protein CASSFLTGVISPLHF.

The rearrangement links TRBV7-9 to TRBJ2-3; D is perhaps TRBD1 (6 bases). Germline CDR1 SEHNR, CDR2 FQNEAQ (reference sequence). This CDR3 is 13 amino acids long. Trimming left V 4 bases short and J 5 bases short, with 10 bases between. The CDR3 DNA reads as TGTGCCAGCAGCTCATCAGGGGTAGATACGCAGTATTTT. Encoded protein: CASSSSGVDTQYF.

The chain recombines TRBV20-1 with TRBJ2-5; D is unresolved. Germline V gene data show CDR1 as DFQATT and CDR2 as SNEGSKA (reference sequence). V shed 3 bases and J shed 5 bases, with 13 bases lying between them. CDR3 length: 13 amino acids. The CDR3 DNA reads TGCAGTGCTAGTAGACGGTCCCAGGAGACCCAGTACTTC. It codes for CSASRRSQETQYF.

The chain has TRBV10-2 and TRBJ2-7, with D possibly being TRBD2 (5 bases). The CDR3 length is 15 residues. With 2 bases removed from V and 1 base from J, the gap between germline ends came to 12 bases. CDR1 is WSHSY, CDR2 SAAADI, per germline. CDR3 sequence reads: CASSEGFSGSYEQYF. CDR3 DNA: TGCGCCAGCAGTGAGGGTTTCTCGGGATCCTACGAGCAGTACTTC.

The chain recombines TRBV24-1 with TRBJ2-6, with D possibly TRBD1 on 5 matching bases. The CDR3 runs to 14 residues. The germline V gene encodes CDR1 KGHDR and CDR2 SFDVKD. V lost 3 bases and J lost 12, with 14 bases in between. The CDR3 region is CATSDRTLQGVLTF. The CDR3 DNA reads as TGTGCCACCAGTGATCGGACCCTCCAGGGCGTCCTGACTTTC.

The V call is TRBV27, the J call TRBJ2-7; D is possibly TRBD1 or TRBD2 (5 bases each). V shed 6 bases and J shed 3 bases, with 15 bases lying between them. The CDR3 is 14 amino acids. Germline assignment: CDR1 MNHEY and CDR2 SMNVEV (reference sequence). DNA of the CDR3: TGTGCCAGCAGCCGGGCCGGGGCCCACTACGAGCAGTACTTC. It codes for CASSRAGAHYEQYF.